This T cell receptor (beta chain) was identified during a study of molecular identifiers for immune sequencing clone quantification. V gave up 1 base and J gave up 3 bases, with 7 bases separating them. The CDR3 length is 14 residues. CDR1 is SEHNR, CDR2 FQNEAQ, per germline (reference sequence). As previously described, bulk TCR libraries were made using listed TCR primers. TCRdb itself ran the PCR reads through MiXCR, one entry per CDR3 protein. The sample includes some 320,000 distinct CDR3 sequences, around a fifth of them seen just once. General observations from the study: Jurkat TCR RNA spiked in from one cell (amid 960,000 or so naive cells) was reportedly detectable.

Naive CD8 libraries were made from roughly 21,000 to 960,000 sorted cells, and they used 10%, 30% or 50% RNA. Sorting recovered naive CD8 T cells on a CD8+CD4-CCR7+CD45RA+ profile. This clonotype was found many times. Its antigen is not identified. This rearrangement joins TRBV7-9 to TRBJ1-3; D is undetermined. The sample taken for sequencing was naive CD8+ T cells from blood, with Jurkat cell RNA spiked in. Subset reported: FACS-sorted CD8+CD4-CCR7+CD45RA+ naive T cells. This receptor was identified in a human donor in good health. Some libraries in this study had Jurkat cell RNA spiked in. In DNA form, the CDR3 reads TGTGCCAGCAGCTTAGGGGAAAATGGAAACACCATATATTTT. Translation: CASSLGENGNTIYF. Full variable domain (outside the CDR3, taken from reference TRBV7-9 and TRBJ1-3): DTGVSQNPRHKITKRGQNVTFRCDPISEHNRLYWYRQTLGQGPEFLTYFQNEAQLEKSRLLSDRFSAERPKGSFSTLEIQRTEQGDSAMYLCASSLGENGNTIYFGEGSWLTVV.